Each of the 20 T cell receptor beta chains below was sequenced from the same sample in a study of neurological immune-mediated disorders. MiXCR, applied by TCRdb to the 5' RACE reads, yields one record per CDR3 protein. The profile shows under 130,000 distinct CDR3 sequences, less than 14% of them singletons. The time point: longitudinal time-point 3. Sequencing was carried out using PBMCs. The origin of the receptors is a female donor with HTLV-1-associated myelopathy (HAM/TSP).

In DNA, the CDR3 is TGTGCCAGCAGTCAGGGGAGGGAGACACAAGAGACCCAGTACTTC. Encoded protein: CASSQGRETQETQYF. This chain connects TRBV6-6 to TRBJ2-5; D is perhaps TRBD2 (7 bases). Deletions cut 5 bases from V and 2 bases from J, with 15 bases between. The CDR3 has 15 amino acids. The germline CDR1 and CDR2 sequences are MNHNY and SVGAGI (reference sequence).

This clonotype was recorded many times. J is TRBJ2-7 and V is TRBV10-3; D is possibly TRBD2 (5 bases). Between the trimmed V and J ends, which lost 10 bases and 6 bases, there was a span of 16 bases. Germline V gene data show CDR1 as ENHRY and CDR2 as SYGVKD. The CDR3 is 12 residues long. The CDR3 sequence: CATQGSGSEQYF. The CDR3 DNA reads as TGTGCCACCCAAGGTTCGGGGTCCGAGCAGTACTTC.

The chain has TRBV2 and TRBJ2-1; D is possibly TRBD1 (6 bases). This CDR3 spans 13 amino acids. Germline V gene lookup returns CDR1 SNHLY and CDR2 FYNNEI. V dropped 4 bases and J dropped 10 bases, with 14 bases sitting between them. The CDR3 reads CASSVTQGGEQFF. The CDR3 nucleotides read TGTGCCAGCAGTGTAACACAGGGTGGAGAGCAGTTCTTC.

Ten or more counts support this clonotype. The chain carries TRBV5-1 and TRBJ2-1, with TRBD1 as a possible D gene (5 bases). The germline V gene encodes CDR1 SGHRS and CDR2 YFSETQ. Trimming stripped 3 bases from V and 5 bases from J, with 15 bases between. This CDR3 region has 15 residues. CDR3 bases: TGCGCCAGCAGCTCCCTCTCAGGGCTCAACAATGAGCAGTTCTTC. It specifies CASSSLSGLNNEQFF.

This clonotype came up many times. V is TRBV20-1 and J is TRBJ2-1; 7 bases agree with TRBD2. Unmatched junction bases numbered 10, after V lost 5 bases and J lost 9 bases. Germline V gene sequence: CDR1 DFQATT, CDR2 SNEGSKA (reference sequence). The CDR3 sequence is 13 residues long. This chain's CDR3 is CSARTGGTGEQFF. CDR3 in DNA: TGCAGTGCTCGGACGGGGGGTACAGGTGAGCAGTTCTTC.

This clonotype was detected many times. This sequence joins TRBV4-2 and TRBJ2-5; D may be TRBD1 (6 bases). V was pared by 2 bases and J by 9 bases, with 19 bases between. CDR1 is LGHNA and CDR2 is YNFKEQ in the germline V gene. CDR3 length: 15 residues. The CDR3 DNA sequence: TGTGCCAGCAGCCAAACCCTCCTGGACAGCCTCCCCCAGTACTTC. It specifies CASSQTLLDSLPQYF.

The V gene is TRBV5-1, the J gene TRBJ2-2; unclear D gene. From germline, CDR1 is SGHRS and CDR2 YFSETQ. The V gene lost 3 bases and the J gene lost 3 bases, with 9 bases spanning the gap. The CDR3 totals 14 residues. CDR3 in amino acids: CASSSFGDTGELFF. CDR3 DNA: TGCGCCAGCAGCTCGTTCGGAGACACCGGGGAGCTGTTTTTT.

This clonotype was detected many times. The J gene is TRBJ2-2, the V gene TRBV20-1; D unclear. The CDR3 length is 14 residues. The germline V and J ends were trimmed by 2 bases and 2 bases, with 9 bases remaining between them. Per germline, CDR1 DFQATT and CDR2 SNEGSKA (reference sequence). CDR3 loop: CSARSLGNTGELFF. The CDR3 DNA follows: TGCAGTGCTAGAAGTTTGGGTAACACCGGGGAGCTGTTTTTT.

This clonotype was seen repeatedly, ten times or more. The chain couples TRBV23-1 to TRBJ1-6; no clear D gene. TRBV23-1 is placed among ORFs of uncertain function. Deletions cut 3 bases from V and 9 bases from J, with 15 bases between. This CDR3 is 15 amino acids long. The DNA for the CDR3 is TGCGCCAGCAGTCAGGTCGGGCCTCTAGGTTCACCCCTCCACTTT. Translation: CASSQVGPLGSPLHF.

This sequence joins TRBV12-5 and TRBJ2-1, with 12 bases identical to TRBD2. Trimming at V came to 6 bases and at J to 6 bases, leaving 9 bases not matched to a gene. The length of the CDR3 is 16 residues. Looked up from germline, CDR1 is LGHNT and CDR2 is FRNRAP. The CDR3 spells CASGQTSGGISNEQFF. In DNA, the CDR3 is TGTGCTAGTGGGCAAACTAGCGGGGGGATCAGCAATGAGCAGTTCTTC.

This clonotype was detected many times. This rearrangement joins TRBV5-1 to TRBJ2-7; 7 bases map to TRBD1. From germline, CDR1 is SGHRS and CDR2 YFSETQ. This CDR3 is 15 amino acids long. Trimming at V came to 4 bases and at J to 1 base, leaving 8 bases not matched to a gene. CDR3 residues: CASSPSTGESYEQYF. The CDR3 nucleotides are TGCGCCAGCAGCCCCAGTACAGGGGAGTCCTACGAGCAGTACTTC. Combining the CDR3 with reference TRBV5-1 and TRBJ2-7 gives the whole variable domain KAGVTQTPRYLIKTRGQQVTLSCSPISGHRSVSWYQQTPGQGLQFLFEYFSETQRNKGNFPGRFSGRQFSNSRSEMNVSTLELGDSALYLCASSPSTGESYEQYFGPGTRLTVT.

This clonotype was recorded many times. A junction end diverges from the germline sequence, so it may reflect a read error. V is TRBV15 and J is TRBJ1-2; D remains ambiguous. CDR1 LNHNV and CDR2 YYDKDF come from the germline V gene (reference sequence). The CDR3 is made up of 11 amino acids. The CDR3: CATSRSGRTAF. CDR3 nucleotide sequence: TGTGCCACCAGCAGATCAGGACGAACGGCCTTC.

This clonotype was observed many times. CDR3 loop: CASRSGGSGANVLTF. In DNA, the CDR3 is TGTGCCAGCAGAAGTGGAGGCTCTGGGGCCAACGTCCTGACTTTC. The chain employs TRBV6-5 and TRBJ2-6; perhaps TRBD2 as D (5 bases). CDR1 is MNHEY and CDR2 is SVGAGI in the germline V gene. CDR3 length: 15 residues. V was trimmed by 6 bases and J by 0 bases, leaving 9 bases between them.

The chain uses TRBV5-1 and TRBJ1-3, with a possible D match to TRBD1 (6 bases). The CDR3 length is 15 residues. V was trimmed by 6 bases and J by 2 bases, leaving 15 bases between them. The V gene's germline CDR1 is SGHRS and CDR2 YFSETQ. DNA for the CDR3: TGCGCCAGCACCCCTACAGGGCTCACTGGAAACACCATATATTTT. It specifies CASTPTGLTGNTIYF. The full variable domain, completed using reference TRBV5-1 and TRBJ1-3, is KAGVTQTPRYLIKTRGQQVTLSCSPISGHRSVSWYQQTPGQGLQFLFEYFSETQRNKGNFPGRFSGRQFSNSRSEMNVSTLELGDSALYLCASTPTGLTGNTIYFGEGSWLTVV.

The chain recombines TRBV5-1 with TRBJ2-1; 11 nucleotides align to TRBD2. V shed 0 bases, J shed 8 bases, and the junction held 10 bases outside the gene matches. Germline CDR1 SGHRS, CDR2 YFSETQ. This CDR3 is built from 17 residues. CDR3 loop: CASSLGQLAGVSHEQFF. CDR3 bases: TGCGCCAGCAGCTTGGGGCAACTAGCGGGGGTCAGCCATGAGCAGTTCTTC.

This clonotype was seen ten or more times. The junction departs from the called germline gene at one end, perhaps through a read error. CDR3 loop: CATSRDQRSGLTQYF. CDR3 coding DNA: TGTGCTACCAGCAGAGATCAACGATCGGGATTGACCCAGTACTTC. The V call is TRBV15, the J call TRBJ2-5; D perhaps matches TRBD2 (5 bases). Germline lookup yields CDR1 LNHNV and CDR2 YYDKDF (reference sequence). The CDR3 totals 15 residues.

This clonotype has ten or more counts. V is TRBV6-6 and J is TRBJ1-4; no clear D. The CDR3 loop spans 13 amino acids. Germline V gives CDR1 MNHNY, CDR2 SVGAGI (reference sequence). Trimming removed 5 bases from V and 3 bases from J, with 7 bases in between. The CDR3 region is CASSPSSNEKLFF. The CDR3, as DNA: TGTGCCAGCAGTCCATCGTCTAATGAAAAACTGTTTTTT.

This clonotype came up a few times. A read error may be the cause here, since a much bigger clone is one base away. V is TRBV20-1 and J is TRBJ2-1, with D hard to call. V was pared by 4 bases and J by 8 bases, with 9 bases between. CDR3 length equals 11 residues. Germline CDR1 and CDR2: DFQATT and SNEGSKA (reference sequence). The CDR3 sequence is CSAIVDHEQFF. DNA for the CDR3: TGCAGTGCTATAGTGGACCATGAGCAGTTCTTC.

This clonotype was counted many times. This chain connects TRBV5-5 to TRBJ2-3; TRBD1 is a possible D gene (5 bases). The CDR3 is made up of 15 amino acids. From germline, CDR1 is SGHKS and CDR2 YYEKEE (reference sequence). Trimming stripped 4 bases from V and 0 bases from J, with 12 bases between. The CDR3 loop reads CASSGGHLSTDTQYF. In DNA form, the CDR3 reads TGTGCCAGCAGCGGCGGACACCTTAGCACAGATACGCAGTATTTT.

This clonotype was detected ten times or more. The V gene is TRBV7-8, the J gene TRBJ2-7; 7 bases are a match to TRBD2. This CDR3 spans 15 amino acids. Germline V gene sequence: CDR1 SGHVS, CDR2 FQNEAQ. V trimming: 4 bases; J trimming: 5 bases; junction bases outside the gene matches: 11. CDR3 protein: CASSSAPGGGDEQYF. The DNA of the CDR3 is TGTGCCAGCAGCTCGGCCCCGGGGGGAGGGGACGAGCAGTACTTC.